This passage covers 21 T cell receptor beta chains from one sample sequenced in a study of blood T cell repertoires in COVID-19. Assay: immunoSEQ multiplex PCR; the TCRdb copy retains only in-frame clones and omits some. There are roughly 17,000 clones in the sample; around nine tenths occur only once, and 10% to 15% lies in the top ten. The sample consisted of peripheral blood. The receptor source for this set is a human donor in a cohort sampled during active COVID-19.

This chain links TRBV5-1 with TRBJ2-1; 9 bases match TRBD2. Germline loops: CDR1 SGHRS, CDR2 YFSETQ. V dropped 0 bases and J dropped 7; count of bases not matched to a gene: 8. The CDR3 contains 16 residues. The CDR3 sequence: CASSLAVLAGTNEQFF. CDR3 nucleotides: TGCGCCAGCAGCTTGGCCGTGCTAGCGGGGACGAATGAGCAGTTCTTC.

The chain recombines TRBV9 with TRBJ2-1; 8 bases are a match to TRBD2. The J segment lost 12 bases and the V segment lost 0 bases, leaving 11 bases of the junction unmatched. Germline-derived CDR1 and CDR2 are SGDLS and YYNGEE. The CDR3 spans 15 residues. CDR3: CASSVDPQPLAGQFF. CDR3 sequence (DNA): TGTGCCAGCAGCGTAGACCCCCAACCTCTAGCGGGGCAGTTCTTC.

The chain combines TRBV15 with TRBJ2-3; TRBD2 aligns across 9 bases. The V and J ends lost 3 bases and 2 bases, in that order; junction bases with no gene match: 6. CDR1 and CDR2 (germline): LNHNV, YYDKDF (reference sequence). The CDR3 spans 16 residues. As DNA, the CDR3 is TGTGCCACCAGCAGGCGGGGGGGGGAACTCACAGATACGCAGTATTTT. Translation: CATSRRGGELTDTQYF.

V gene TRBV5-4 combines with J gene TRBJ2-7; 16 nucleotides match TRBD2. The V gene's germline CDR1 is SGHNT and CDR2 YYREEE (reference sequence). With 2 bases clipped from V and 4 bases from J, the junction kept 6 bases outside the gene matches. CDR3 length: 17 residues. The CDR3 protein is CASSLGTSGGAMYEQYF. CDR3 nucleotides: TGTGCCAGCAGCTTAGGGACTAGCGGGGGGGCTATGTACGAGCAGTACTTC.

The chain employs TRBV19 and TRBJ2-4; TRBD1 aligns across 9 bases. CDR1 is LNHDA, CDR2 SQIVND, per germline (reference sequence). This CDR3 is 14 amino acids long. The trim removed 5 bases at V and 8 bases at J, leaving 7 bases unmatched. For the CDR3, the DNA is TGTGCCAGTAGTCGAAACCGGGACAGGGACATTCAGTACTTC. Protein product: CASSRNRDRDIQYF.

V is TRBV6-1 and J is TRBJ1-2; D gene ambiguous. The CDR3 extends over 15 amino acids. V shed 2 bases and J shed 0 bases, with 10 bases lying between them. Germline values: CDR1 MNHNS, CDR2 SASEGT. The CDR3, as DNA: TGTGCCAGCAGTGAACGAGGTCTCGCTAACTATGGCTACACCTTC. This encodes CASSERGLANYGYTF.

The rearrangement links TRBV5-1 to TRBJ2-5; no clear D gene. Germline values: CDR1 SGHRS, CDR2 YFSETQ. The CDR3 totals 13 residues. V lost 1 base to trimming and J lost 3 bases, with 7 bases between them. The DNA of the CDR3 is TGCGCCAGCAGCTTGAGCAGGAAAGAGACCCAGTACTTC. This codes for CASSLSRKETQYF. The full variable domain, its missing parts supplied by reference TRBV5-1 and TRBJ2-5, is KAGVTQTPRYLIKTRGQQVTLSCSPISGHRSVSWYQQTPGQGLQFLFEYFSETQRNKGNFPGRFSGRQFSNSRSEMNVSTLELGDSALYLCASSLSRKETQYFGPGTRLLVL.

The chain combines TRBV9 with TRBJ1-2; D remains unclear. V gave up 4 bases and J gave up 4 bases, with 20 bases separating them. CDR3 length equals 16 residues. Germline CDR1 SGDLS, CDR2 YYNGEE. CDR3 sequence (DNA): TGTGCCAGCAGCCTAACACCAGGCATTGGAATCTATGGCTACACCTTC. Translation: CASSLTPGIGIYGYTF.

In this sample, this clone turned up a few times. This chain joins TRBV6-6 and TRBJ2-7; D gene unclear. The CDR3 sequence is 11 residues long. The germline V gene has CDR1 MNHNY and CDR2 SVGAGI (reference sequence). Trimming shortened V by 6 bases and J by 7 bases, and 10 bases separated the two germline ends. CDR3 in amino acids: CASSPLVEQYF. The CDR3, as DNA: TGTGCCAGCAGCCCCCTTGTGGAGCAGTACTTC.

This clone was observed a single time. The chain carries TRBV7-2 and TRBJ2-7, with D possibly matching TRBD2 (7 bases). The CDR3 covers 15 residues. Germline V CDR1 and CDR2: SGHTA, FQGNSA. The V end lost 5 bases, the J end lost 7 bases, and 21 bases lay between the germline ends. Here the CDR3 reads CASSLWGGGLREQYF. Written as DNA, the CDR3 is TGTGCCAGCAGCCTCTGGGGGGGCGGGTTGAGGGAGCAGTACTTC. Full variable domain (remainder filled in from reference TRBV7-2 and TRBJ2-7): GAGVSQSPSNKVTEKGKDVELRCDPISGHTALYWYRQSLGQGLEFLIYFQGNSAPDKSGLPSDRFSAERTGGSVSTLTIQRTQQEDSAVYLCASSLWGGGLREQYFGPGTRLTVT.

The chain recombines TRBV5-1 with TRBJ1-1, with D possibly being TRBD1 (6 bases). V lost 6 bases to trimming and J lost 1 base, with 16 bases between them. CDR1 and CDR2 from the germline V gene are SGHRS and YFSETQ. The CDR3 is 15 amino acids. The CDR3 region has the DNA TGCGCCAGCAAACCCCTGACAGGTTCGAACACTGAAGCTTTCTTT. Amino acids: CASKPLTGSNTEAFF. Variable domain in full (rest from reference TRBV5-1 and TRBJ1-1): KAGVTQTPRYLIKTRGQQVTLSCSPISGHRSVSWYQQTPGQGLQFLFEYFSETQRNKGNFPGRFSGRQFSNSRSEMNVSTLELGDSALYLCASKPLTGSNTEAFFGQGTRLTVV.

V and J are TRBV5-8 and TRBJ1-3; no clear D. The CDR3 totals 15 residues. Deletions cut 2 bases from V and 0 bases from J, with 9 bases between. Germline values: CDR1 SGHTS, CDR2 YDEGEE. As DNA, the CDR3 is TGTGCCAGCAGCTTTCGGGTCCACTCTGGAAACACCATATATTTT. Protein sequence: CASSFRVHSGNTIYF. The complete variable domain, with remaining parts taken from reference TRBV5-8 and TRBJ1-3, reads EAGVTQSPTHLIKTRGQQATLRCSPISGHTSVYWYQQALGLGLQFLLWYDEGEERNRGNFPPRFSGRQFPNYSSELNVNALELEDSALYLCASSFRVHSGNTIYFGEGSWLTVV.

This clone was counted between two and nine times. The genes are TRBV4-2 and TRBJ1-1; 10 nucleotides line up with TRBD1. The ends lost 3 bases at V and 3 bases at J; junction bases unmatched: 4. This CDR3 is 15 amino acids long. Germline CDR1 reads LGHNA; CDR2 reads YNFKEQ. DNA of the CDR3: TGTGCCAGCAGCCACCCCGGGACAGGGGACACTGAAGCTTTCTTT. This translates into CASSHPGTGDTEAFF.

The chain's CDR3 is CASSTGLGYNEQFF. The CDR3 nucleotides read TGTGCCAGCAGTACGGGACTAGGCTACAATGAGCAGTTCTTC. V gene TRBV27 combines with J gene TRBJ2-1, with 8 bases identical to TRBD2. This CDR3 is built from 14 residues. Germline CDR1 is MNHEY and CDR2 is SMNVEV (reference sequence). The junction had 3 bases not matched to a gene; V was cut back by 5 bases and J by 3 bases.

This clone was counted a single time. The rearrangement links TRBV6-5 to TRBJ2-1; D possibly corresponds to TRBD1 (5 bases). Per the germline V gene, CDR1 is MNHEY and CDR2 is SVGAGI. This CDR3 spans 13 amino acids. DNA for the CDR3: TGTGCGTCGCCAGCAGGGTGGTGGAATGAGCAGTTCTTC. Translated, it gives CASPAGWWNEQFF.

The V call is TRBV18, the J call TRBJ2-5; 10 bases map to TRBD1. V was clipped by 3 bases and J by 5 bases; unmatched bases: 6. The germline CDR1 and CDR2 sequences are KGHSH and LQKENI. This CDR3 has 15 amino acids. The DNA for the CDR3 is TGTGCCAGCTCACCCGGGACAGGGGAGAGGGAGACCCAGTACTTC. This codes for CASSPGTGERETQYF.

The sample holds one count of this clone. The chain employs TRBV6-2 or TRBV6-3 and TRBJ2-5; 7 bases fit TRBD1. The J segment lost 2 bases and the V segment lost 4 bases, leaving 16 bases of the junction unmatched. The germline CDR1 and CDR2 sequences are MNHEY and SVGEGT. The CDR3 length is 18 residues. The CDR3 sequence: CASSLRGKTGLGQETQYF. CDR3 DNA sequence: TGTGCCAGCAGTTTGCGCGGCAAGACAGGGTTGGGACAAGAGACCCAGTACTTC.

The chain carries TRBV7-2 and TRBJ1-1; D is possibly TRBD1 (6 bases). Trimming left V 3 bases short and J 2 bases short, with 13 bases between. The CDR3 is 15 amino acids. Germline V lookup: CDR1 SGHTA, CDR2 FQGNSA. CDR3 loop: CASSFARTVNTEAFF. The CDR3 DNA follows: TGTGCCAGCAGCTTTGCACGGACAGTTAACACTGAAGCTTTCTTT.

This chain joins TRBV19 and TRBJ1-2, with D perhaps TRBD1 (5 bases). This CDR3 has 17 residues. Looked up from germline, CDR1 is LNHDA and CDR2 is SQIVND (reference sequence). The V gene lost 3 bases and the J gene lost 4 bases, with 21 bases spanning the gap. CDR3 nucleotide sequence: TGTGCCAGTAGTATTCAGGGTCCCCGATCTGGAAGCTATGGCTACACCTTC. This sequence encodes CASSIQGPRSGSYGYTF.

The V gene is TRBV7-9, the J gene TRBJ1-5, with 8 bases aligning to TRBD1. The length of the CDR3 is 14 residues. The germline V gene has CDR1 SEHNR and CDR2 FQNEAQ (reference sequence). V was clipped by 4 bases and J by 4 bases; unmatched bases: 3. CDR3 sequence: CASSSDRGNQPQHF. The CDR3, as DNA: TGTGCCAGCAGCTCCGACAGGGGTAATCAGCCCCAGCATTTT.

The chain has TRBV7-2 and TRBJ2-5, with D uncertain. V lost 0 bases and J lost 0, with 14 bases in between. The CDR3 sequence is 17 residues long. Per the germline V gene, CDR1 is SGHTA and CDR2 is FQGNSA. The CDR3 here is CASSLAYDAVHQETQYF. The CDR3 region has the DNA TGTGCCAGCAGCTTAGCTTATGACGCGGTACACCAAGAGACCCAGTACTTC. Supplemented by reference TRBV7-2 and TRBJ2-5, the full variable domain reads GAGVSQSPSNKVTEKGKDVELRCDPISGHTALYWYRQSLGQGLEFLIYFQGNSAPDKSGLPSDRFSAERTGGSVSTLTIQRTQQEDSAVYLCASSLAYDAVHQETQYFGPGTRLLVL.